The sequence of this T cell receptor beta chain was determined in a study of shared clonotypes between healthy human individuals. Positively selected for CCR7, the CD45RO-negative cells used as naive CD8 cells excluded terminally differentiated effector memory CD45RA+ cells. Healthy adults negative for HIV, lacking recent acute infections or vaccinations, served as donors. To note about this clone: Its antigen is currently unknown.

Researchers ran the assay at a deep level. Profiling relied on immunoSEQ multiplex PCR, and the TCRdb table lists in-frame clones only, not all of them. Among roughly 2.1 million clones listed, roughly 91% were seen once. The CDR3 consists of 16 residues. After removal of 3 bases from V and 2 bases from J, the junction contained 7 bases not matched to a gene. Germline lookup yields CDR1 KGHSH and CDR2 LQKENI. General study points: The four-donor shared clonotypes exceeded non-shared clonotypes in generation probability, with non-shared ones scoring lower.

The TCR comes from a young man in good health. Some clones in this sample may be carry-over from other donors' samples. The genes are TRBV18 and TRBJ1-3, with 7 bases matching TRBD1. The specimen sequenced was naive CD8+ T cells from PBMCs. CDR3: CASSPRTGGPGNTIYF. The CDR3 DNA reads as TGTGCCAGCTCACCTCGGACAGGAGGTCCTGGAAACACCATATATTTT.